Presented here are 21 T cell receptor beta chains from one specimen sequenced in a study of shared clonotypes between healthy human individuals. The naive CD8 population came from CD45RO-negative cells selected for CCR7, without terminally differentiated effector memory CD45RA+ cells. Clones were read by immunoSEQ multiplex PCR, and TCRdb kept only the in-frame ones, dropping some. The table shows about 2.1 million clones, with about 93% occurring only once. The specimen was naive CD8+ T cells from PBMCs. The receptors derive from a man younger than 35 in good health. Some clones in this sample may be carry-over from other donors' samples.

This clone showed up just a few times. V is TRBV4-3 and J is TRBJ2-2, with D possibly TRBD2 on 5 matching bases. The CDR3 is 17 amino acids. Germline lookup yields CDR1 LGHNA and CDR2 YSLEER. Trimming removed 0 bases at V and 4 bases at J, with 15 bases between. The CDR3 spells CASSQDISGSGTGELFF. The CDR3 DNA sequence: TGCGCCAGCAGCCAAGATATTTCGGGGAGTGGCACCGGGGAGCTGTTTTTT.

Note on this clone: Additional DNA sequences in this sample encode the identical CDR3. J is TRBJ1-4 and V is TRBV5-1; weak D call: TRBD1 (5 bases). Per germline, CDR1 SGHRS and CDR2 YFSETQ. V was clipped by 0 bases and J by 5 bases, with 8 bases between them. The CDR3 extends over 14 amino acids. This chain's CDR3 is CASSLDGTNEKLFF. The DNA of the CDR3 is TGCGCCAGCAGCTTGGACGGGACCAATGAAAAACTGTTTTTT.

The J gene is TRBJ1-5, the V gene TRBV4-1; D is undetermined. Germline CDR1 and CDR2: MGHRA and YSYEKL. This CDR3 contains 18 residues. Trimming cost V 1 base and J 6 bases, with 22 bases left between them. CDR3 protein: CASSQVMDLWSLGQPQHF. The CDR3 DNA sequence: TGCGCCAGCAGCCAAGTTATGGATCTGTGGTCCTTAGGTCAGCCCCAGCATTTT.

The chain uses TRBV4-2 and TRBJ2-7; D remains ambiguous. Germline values: CDR1 LGHNA, CDR2 YNFKEQ. With 1 base removed from V and 6 bases from J, the gap between germline ends came to 10 bases. The CDR3 consists of 13 residues. The CDR3 here is CASSQGVVGEQYF. The CDR3 nucleotides read TGTGCCAGCAGCCAAGGTGTGGTAGGCGAGCAGTACTTC.

The rearrangement links TRBV4-1 to TRBJ1-6, with D perhaps matching TRBD1 (6 bases). Germline lookup yields CDR1 MGHRA and CDR2 YSYEKL. V dropped 3 bases and J dropped 1 base, with 19 bases sitting between them. The CDR3 is 19 residues long. For the CDR3, the DNA is TGCGCCAGCAGCCATTCCTGGACAGCCGAGTTATCCTATAATTCACCCCTCCACTTT. It translates to CASSHSWTAELSYNSPLHF.

This chain uses TRBV19 with TRBJ1-5; no firm D call. Looked up from germline, CDR1 is LNHDA and CDR2 is SQIVND (reference sequence). This CDR3 has 16 amino acids. Trimming stripped 0 bases from V and 1 base from J, with 10 bases between. The CDR3, as DNA: TGTGCCAGTAGTATAGAAGGGCCGAGGAGCAATCAGCCCCAGCATTTT. It codes for CASSIEGPRSNQPQHF.

This rearrangement joins TRBV4-1 to TRBJ1-2; TRBD1 matches at 7 bases. Germline values: CDR1 MGHRA, CDR2 YSYEKL. CDR3 length equals 16 residues. With V trimmed by 4 bases and J by 6 bases, 14 bases remained unmatched. CDR3 sequence: CASSPHRGADRDGYTF. In DNA, the CDR3 is TGCGCCAGCAGCCCCCACAGGGGAGCCGATAGGGATGGCTACACCTTC.

This sequence joins TRBV7-6 and TRBJ2-1, with D possibly being TRBD2 (5 bases). The V end lost 3 bases, the J end lost 0 bases, and 15 bases lay between the germline ends. The CDR3 covers 17 residues. Germline V CDR1 and CDR2: SGHVS, FNYEAQ. The CDR3 DNA reads TGTGCCAGCAGCTTGGTGAGCGGTAGGAGCTCCTACAATGAGCAGTTCTTC. Translation: CASSLVSGRSSYNEQFF.

CDR3 in DNA: TGTGCCAGCAGCAAATCCTTCTGGTATTTT. Translating gives CASSKSFWYF. The gene calls are TRBV21-1 and TRBJ2-3; the table's D call, TRBD2, has no DNA check behind it. TRBV21-1 is flagged as a pseudogene. The CDR3 loop spans 10 amino acids.

The chain uses TRBV28 and TRBJ2-5; D gene ambiguous. The CDR3 runs to 10 residues. CDR1 MDHEN and CDR2 SYDVKM come from the germline V gene. Trimming stripped 9 bases from V and 5 bases from J, with 7 bases between. CDR3 in DNA: TGTGCCAGGAGTGGGGAGACCCAGTACTTC. The encoded protein is CARSGETQYF. Combining the CDR3 with reference TRBV28 and TRBJ2-5 gives the whole variable domain DVKVTQSSRYLVKRTGEKVFLECVQDMDHENMFWYRQDPGLGLRLIYFSYDVKMKEKGDIPEGYSVSREKKERFSLILESASTNQTSMYLCARSGETQYFGPGTRLLVL.

This clone has a single count. The rearrangement joins TRBV11-1 to TRBJ2-1, with no clear D. Per the germline V gene, CDR1 is SGHAT and CDR2 is FQDESV (reference sequence). This CDR3 has 13 amino acids. V gave up 1 base and J gave up 6 bases, with 7 bases separating them. The CDR3 is CASSLVGINEQFF. CDR3 in DNA: TGTGCCAGCAGCTTAGTAGGAATCAATGAGCAGTTCTTC.

The chain uses TRBV2 and TRBJ2-7; 9 nucleotides agree with TRBD2. V lost 3 bases to trimming and J lost 5 bases; unmatched junction nucleotides: 5. CDR1 and CDR2 from the germline V gene are SNHLY and FYNNEI. CDR3 size: 14 residues. The CDR3 loop is CASSDIAGVDEQYF. The CDR3 DNA reads TGTGCCAGCAGTGATATAGCGGGAGTAGACGAGCAGTACTTC.

J is TRBJ2-7 and V is TRBV27; TRBD2 might be the D (5 bases). CDR3 length equals 15 residues. Germline loops: CDR1 MNHEY, CDR2 SMNVEV (reference sequence). V shed 4 bases and J shed 7 bases, with 20 bases lying between them. The CDR3 region is CASSSLTRPLGEQYF. The CDR3 DNA sequence: TGTGCCAGCAGTTCGTTAACTAGACCCCTAGGAGAGCAGTACTTC.

This sequence joins TRBV5-4 and TRBJ2-7; 10 bases agree with TRBD2. The CDR3 runs to 13 residues. Germline CDR1 reads SGHNT; CDR2 reads YYREEE (reference sequence). V dropped 4 bases and J dropped 4; count of bases not matched to a gene: 2. As DNA, the CDR3 is TGTGCCAGCAGCGCGACTAGCGGGTACGAGCAGTACTTC. Residues: CASSATSGYEQYF.

The CDR3, as DNA: TGTGCCAGCAGCTCACCCACGGGGGGGGACAACTCCTACGAGCAGTACTTC. It is translated as CASSSPTGGDNSYEQYF. This chain links TRBV7-9 with TRBJ2-7; 8 nucleotides align to TRBD2. Germline V CDR1 and CDR2: SEHNR, FQNEAQ (reference sequence). Trimming cost V 4 bases and J 0 bases; bases outside gene matches: 11. CDR3 length: 17 residues.

The V and J genes are TRBV5-1 and TRBJ2-1; TRBD2 matches 7 bases. This CDR3 contains 17 residues. Germline V gives CDR1 SGHRS, CDR2 YFSETQ. The trim removed 0 bases at V and 0 bases at J, leaving 6 bases unmatched. The CDR3 DNA reads as TGCGCCAGCAGCTTGGAGTCTAGCGGATACTCCTACAATGAGCAGTTCTTC. Amino acids: CASSLESSGYSYNEQFF.

The gene calls are TRBV5-4 and TRBJ1-1, with no clear D. Germline CDR1 SGHNT, CDR2 YYREEE (reference sequence). The germline V and J ends were trimmed by 5 bases and 0 bases, with 5 bases remaining between them. The CDR3 spans 12 residues. The CDR3 region is CASRRLNTEAFF. CDR3 nucleotide sequence: TGTGCCAGCAGGAGATTGAACACTGAAGCTTTCTTT.

In regard to this clone: Other DNA variants within this sample encode the same CDR3. As DNA, the CDR3 is TGTGCCAGCAGTTTGGGGACAGTTAATGAGCAGTTCTTC. It specifies CASSLGTVNEQFF. V is TRBV27 and J is TRBJ2-1; 7 positions match TRBD1. CDR1 is MNHEY and CDR2 is SMNVEV in the germline V gene (reference sequence). The J segment lost 7 bases and the V segment lost 3 bases, leaving 3 bases of the junction unmatched. The CDR3 is made up of 13 amino acids.

In regard to this clone: Other DNA sequences in the same sample also yield this CDR3. The genes are TRBV7-9 and TRBJ1-1; D not certain. The CDR3 is 13 residues long. CDR1 SEHNR and CDR2 FQNEAQ come from the germline V gene (reference sequence). The V end lost 5 bases, the J end lost 3 bases, and 10 bases lay between the germline ends. The CDR3 loop is CASSPPSDTEAFF. CDR3 nucleotides: TGTGCCAGCAGCCCGCCTTCGGACACTGAAGCTTTCTTT.

As to this clone: The same CDR3 also results from other DNA sequences found in this sample. The rearrangement joins TRBV27 to TRBJ2-7; 8 nucleotides match TRBD1. Germline lookup yields CDR1 MNHEY and CDR2 SMNVEV (reference sequence). Trimming at V came to 3 bases and at J to 3 bases, leaving 4 bases not matched to a gene. The CDR3 is 14 residues long. CDR3 sequence reads: CASSFSGGGYEQYF. The CDR3 DNA reads TGTGCCAGCAGTTTCTCAGGGGGCGGCTACGAGCAGTACTTC.

The chain carries TRBV6-1 and TRBJ1-5; tentative D call: TRBD1 (6 bases). The CDR3 consists of 16 residues. Germline V lookup: CDR1 MNHNS, CDR2 SASEGT. The V end lost 3 bases, the J end lost 2 bases, and 14 bases lay between the germline ends. The CDR3 spells CASSEDSYWGNQPQHF. In DNA, the CDR3 is TGTGCCAGCAGTGAGGACAGCTATTGGGGCAATCAGCCCCAGCATTTT.